The 10 T cell receptor beta chains below were found in one sample sequenced in a study of CD8 T cells in ankylosing spondylitis. TCRdb processed the 5' RACE reads anew with MiXCR; each CDR3 protein has one entry. The sample has about 88,000 distinct CDR3 sequences, 25% to 35% seen once. Sequencing input: blood, either unsorted or a sorted T cell fraction (not recorded which). The receptors were sampled from a male donor with ankylosing spondylitis or in good health (not recorded which).

The CDR3 DNA follows: TGTGCCAGCAGTCCGTCCCCCTCTGGGGCCAACGTCCTGACTTTC. As protein: CASSPSPSGANVLTF. The chain has TRBV12-3 or TRBV12-4 and TRBJ2-6; the D is unclear. The CDR3 spans 15 residues. V shed 5 bases and J shed 0 bases, with 8 bases lying between them.

The chain carries TRBV5-1 and TRBJ2-3, with TRBD2 matching 7 bases. CDR1 SGHRS and CDR2 YFSETQ come from the germline V gene. V gave up 6 bases and J gave up 1 base; unmatched junction bases: 5. The length of the CDR3 is 14 residues. This CDR3 is CASKSSGGTDTQYF. In DNA form, the CDR3 reads TGCGCCAGCAAGTCTAGCGGCGGCACAGATACGCAGTATTTT. Together with reference TRBV5-1 and TRBJ2-3, the CDR3 gives the full variable domain: KAGVTQTPRYLIKTRGQQVTLSCSPISGHRSVSWYQQTPGQGLQFLFEYFSETQRNKGNFPGRFSGRQFSNSRSEMNVSTLELGDSALYLCASKSSGGTDTQYFGPGTRLTVL.

This clonotype was seen more than once but under ten times. CDR3 sequence reads: CASSQDRLVTDTQYF. The CDR3 coding sequence is TGTGCCAGCAGCCAAGATAGGCTCGTCACAGATACGCAGTATTTT. The chain recombines TRBV4-2 with TRBJ2-3, with D uncertain. The CDR3 runs 15 residues. Trimming pared 0 bases from V and 2 bases from J, leaving 9 bases between. Germline assignment: CDR1 LGHNA and CDR2 YNFKEQ.

In this sample, this clonotype turned up a few times. The chain employs TRBV12-3 or TRBV12-4 and TRBJ2-2; no clear D gene. With 11 bases removed from V and 1 base from J, the gap between germline ends came to 8 bases. The CDR3 extends over 12 amino acids. CDR3 protein: CAGRMNTGELFF. CDR3 coding DNA: TGTGCCGGACGGATGAACACCGGGGAGCTGTTTTTT.

The chain is built from TRBV10-2 and TRBJ2-1; 11 bases match TRBD2. CDR1 is WSHSY, CDR2 SAAADI, per germline. J gave up 6 bases and V 4 bases, and 5 bases lay outside the gene matches. This CDR3 contains 15 residues. The CDR3 DNA reads as TGCGCCAGCAGTGTTACTAGCGGGAGTGTCAATGAGCAGTTCTTC. Its translation is CASSVTSGSVNEQFF.

This clonotype was counted between two and nine times. The CDR3 sequence: CASSPSAGLANTIYF. For the CDR3, the DNA is TGTGCCAGCAGCCCCTCGGCGGGTTTAGCTAACACCATATATTTT. The chain couples TRBV7-2 to TRBJ1-3; D is ambiguous. The CDR3 extends over 15 amino acids. The germline gives CDR1 SGHTA, CDR2 FQGNSA. V was shortened by 5 bases and J by 7 bases, with 18 bases between the two germline ends.

This clonotype was observed a handful of times. The chain links TRBV7-2 to TRBJ2-2, with unresolved D. The CDR3 contains 13 residues. Trimming cost V 0 bases and J 7 bases, with 6 bases left between them. Germline V gene lookup returns CDR1 SGHTA and CDR2 FQGNSA. The CDR3 loop is CASSLAVFGELFF. The CDR3, as DNA: TGTGCCAGCAGCTTAGCCGTATTCGGGGAGCTGTTTTTT. The full variable domain, in which reference TRBV7-2 and TRBJ2-2 provide the parts outside the CDR3, is GAGVSQSPSNKVTEKGKDVELRCDPISGHTALYWYRQSLGQGLEFLIYFQGNSAPDKSGLPSDRFSAERTGGSVSTLTIQRTQQEDSAVYLCASSLAVFGELFFGEGSRLTVL.

This sequence joins TRBV18 and TRBJ2-5; no firm D call. This CDR3 contains 17 residues. The V gene lost 5 bases and the J gene lost 0 bases, with 19 bases spanning the gap. Germline V gene data show CDR1 as KGHSH and CDR2 as LQKENI. The CDR3 nucleotides read TGTGCCAGCTCAACATACGTCGAACAGAACAACCAAGAGACCCAGTACTTC. Protein sequence: CASSTYVEQNNQETQYF.

The table lists this clonotype with a count of one. The chain links TRBV20-1 to TRBJ2-1; 7 nucleotides agree with TRBD1. V was clipped by 5 bases and J by 0 bases; unmatched bases: 4. This CDR3 region has 14 residues. Germline-derived CDR1 and CDR2 are DFQATT and SNEGSKA (reference sequence). The CDR3 region is CSAFTGDSYNEQFF. In DNA form, the CDR3 reads TGCAGTGCTTTTACAGGGGACTCCTACAATGAGCAGTTCTTC.

This rearrangement joins TRBV29-1 to TRBJ2-2; the match to TRBD1 covers 11 bases. V was pared by 4 bases and J by 6 bases, with 7 bases of the junction left unmatched. The CDR3 extends over 15 amino acids. Germline V gene sequence: CDR1 SQVTM, CDR2 ANQGSEA. The CDR3 loop reads CSVVVLGQGAGELFF. The DNA for the CDR3 is TGCAGCGTTGTCGTTCTGGGACAGGGGGCCGGGGAGCTGTTTTTT.